This T cell receptor beta chain originates from a study of blood T cells in healthy people across ages. This clonotype was observed once. Germline assignment: CDR1 SGHNT and CDR2 YYREEE (reference sequence). The CDR3 is 15 residues long. J was trimmed by 2 bases and V by 4 bases; bases with no gene match: 5. Donors each provided around 10 milliliters of peripheral blood. A second 7 to 11 cycle PCR used barcoded and J-beta primers. MiXCR was run by TCRdb on the 5' RACE reads, yielding one entry per CDR3 protein. This table holds hundreds of thousands of distinct CDR3 sequences, 56% found once. The chain employs TRBV5-4 and TRBJ1-5, with 8 nucleotides matching TRBD1. Sequencing was done on a sample of blood. The source is a man between 35 and 55 years old in good health. The CDR3 protein is CASSKQGDGNQPQHF. The CDR3 nucleotides are TGTGCCAGCAGCAAACAGGGGGACGGCAATCAGCCCCAGCATTTT.